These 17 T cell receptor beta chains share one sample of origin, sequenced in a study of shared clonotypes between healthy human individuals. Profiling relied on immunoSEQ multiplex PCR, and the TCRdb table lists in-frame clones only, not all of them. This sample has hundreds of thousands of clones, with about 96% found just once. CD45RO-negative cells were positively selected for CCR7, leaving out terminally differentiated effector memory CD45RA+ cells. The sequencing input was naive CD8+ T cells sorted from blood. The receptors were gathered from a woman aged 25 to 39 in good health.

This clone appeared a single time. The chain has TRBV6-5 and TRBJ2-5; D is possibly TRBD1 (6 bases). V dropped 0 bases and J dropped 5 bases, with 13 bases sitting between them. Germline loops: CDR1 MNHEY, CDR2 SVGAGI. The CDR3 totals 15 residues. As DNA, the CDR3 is TGTGCCAGCAGTTACTCGAGGGGGAATCCGGAGACCCAGTACTTC. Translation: CASSYSRGNPETQYF.

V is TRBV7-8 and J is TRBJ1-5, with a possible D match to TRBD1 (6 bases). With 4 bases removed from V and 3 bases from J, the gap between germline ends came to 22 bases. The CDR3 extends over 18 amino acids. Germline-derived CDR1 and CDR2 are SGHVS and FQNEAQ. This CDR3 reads CASSSPAGGGDFNQPQHF. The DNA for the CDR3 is TGTGCCAGCAGCTCCCCGGCGGGAGGGGGAGATTTCAATCAGCCCCAGCATTTT.

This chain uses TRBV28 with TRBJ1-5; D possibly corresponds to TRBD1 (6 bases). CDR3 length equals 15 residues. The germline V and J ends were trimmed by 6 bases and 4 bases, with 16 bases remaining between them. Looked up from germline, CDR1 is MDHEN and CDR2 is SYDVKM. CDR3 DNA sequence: TGTGCCAGCAGCCCTACAGGGAAAGGAAATCAGCCCCAGCATTTT. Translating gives CASSPTGKGNQPQHF. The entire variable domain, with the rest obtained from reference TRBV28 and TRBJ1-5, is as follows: DVKVTQSSRYLVKRTGEKVFLECVQDMDHENMFWYRQDPGLGLRLIYFSYDVKMKEKGDIPEGYSVSREKKERFSLILESASTNQTSMYLCASSPTGKGNQPQHFGDGTRLSIL.

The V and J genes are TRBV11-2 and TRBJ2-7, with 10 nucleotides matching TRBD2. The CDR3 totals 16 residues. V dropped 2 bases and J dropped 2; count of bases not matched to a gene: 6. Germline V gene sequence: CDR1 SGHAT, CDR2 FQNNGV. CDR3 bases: TGTGCCAGCAGCTTATATAGACTAGCGGGCCCCTACGAGCAGTACTTC. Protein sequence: CASSLYRLAGPYEQYF.

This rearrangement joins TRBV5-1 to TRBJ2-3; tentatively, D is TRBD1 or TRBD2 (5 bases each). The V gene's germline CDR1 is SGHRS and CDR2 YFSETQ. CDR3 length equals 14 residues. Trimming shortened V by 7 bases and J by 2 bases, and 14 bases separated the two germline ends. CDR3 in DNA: TGCGCCAGCGGGTCCCGGGGCCTCACAGATACGCAGTATTTT. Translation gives CASGSRGLTDTQYF.

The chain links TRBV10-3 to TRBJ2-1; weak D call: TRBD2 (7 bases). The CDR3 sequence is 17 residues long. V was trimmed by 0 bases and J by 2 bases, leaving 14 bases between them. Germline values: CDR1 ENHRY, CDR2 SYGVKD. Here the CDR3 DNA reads TGTGCCATCAGTGAGTCGAAGGGGAGGGGGGCCTACAATGAGCAGTTCTTC. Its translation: CAISESKGRGAYNEQFF.

The CDR3 nucleotides are TGTGCCAGCAGGAACTCTAGCGGATACAATGAGCAGTTCTTC. This encodes CASRNSSGYNEQFF. The gene calls are TRBV7-9 and TRBJ2-1; 7 bases map to TRBD2. Germline loops: CDR1 SEHNR, CDR2 FQNEAQ (reference sequence). CDR3 length: 14 residues. The J segment lost 4 bases and the V segment lost 6 bases, leaving 6 bases of the junction unmatched.

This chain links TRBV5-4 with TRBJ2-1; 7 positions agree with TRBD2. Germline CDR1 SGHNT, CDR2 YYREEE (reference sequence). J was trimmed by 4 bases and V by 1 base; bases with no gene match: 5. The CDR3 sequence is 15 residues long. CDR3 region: CASSLSASGYNEQFF. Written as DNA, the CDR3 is TGTGCCAGCAGCTTGTCGGCTAGCGGATACAATGAGCAGTTCTTC.

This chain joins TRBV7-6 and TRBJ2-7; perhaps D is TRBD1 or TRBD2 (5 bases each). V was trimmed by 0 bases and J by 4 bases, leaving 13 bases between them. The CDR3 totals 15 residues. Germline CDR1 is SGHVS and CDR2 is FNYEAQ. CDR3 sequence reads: CASSLAQGAIYEQYF. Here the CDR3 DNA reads TGTGCCAGCAGCTTAGCGCAGGGAGCGATATACGAGCAGTACTTC.

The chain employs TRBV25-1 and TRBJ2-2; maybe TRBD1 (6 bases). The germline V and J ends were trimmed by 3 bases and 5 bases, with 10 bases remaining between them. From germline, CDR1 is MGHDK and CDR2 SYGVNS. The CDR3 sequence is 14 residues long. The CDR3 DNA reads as TGTGCCAGCAGTGACTCAGGACAGACCGGGGAGCTGTTTTTT. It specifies CASSDSGQTGELFF.

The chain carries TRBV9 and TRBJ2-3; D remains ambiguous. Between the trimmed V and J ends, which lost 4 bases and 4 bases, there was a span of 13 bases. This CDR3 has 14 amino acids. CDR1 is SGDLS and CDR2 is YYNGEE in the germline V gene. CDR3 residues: CASSTSLSSDTQYF. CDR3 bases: TGTGCCAGCAGCACGTCCCTCAGCTCAGATACGCAGTATTTT.

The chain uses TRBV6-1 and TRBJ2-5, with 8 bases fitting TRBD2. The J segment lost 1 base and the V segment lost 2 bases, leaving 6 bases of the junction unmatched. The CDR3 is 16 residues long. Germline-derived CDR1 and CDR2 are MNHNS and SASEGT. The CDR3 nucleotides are TGTGCCAGCAGTGAAATGAGCGGGAGCTCCCAAGAGACCCAGTACTTC. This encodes CASSEMSGSSQETQYF.

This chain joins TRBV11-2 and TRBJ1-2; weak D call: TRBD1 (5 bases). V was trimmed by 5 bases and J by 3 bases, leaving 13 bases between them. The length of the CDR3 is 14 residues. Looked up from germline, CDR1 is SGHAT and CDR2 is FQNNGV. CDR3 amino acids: CASSGDGSYYGYTF. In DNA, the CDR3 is TGTGCCAGCAGCGGGGACGGTTCTTACTATGGCTACACCTTC.

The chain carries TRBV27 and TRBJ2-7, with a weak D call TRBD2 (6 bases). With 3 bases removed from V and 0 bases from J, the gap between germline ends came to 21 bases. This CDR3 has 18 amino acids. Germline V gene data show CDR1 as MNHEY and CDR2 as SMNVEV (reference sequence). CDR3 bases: TGTGCCAGCAGTTTCCGAAATATGGGCGGGGATATCTCCTACGAGCAGTACTTC. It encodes CASSFRNMGGDISYEQYF.

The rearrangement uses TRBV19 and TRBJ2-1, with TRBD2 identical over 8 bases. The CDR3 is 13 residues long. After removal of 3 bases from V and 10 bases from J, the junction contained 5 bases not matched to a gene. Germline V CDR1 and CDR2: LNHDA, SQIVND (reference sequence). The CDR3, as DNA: TGTGCCAGTAGTATGGCGGGAGGAGAAGAGCAGTTCTTC. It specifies CASSMAGGEEQFF.

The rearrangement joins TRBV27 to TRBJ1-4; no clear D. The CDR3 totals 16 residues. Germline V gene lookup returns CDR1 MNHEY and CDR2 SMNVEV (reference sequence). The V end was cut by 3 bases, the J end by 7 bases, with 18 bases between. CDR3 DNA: TGTGCCAGCAGTTTGGAGCCCGGGGAGGCGGTTGAAAAACTGTTTTTT. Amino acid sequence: CASSLEPGEAVEKLFF.

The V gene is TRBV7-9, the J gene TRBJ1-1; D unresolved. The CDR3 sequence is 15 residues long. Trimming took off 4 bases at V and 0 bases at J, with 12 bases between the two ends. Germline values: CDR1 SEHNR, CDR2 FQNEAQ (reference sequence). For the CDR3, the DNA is TGTGCCAGCAGCTACACAAGAGAACTGAACACTGAAGCTTTCTTT. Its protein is CASSYTRELNTEAFF.